The rows below give T cell receptor beta chains drawn from one sample of a study of blood T cell repertoires in COVID-19. Generated by immunoSEQ multiplex PCR, the TCRdb table keeps only in-frame clones and is missing some. Among 250,000 to 300,000 clones listed, over 65% were seen once. The sequenced material came from peripheral blood. The source is a man aged 55 to 70 who had recovered from COVID-19. Each CDR3 is given with its conserved first and last residue. D genes are given only for firm matches. The size entry is marked missing in some rows and otherwise reads once, few, many or a size class.

j_gene,abundance,d_gene,v_gene,CDR3aa,CDR3nt
TRBJ1-4,NA,NA,TRBV18,CASSLPGQVREKLFF,TGTGCCAGCTCACTTCCGGGACAAGTAAGAGAAAAACTGTTTTTT
TRBJ1-1,NA,NA,TRBV5-6,CASSLLGSVVNTEAFF,TGTGCCAGCAGCTTGCTAGGTTCTGTCGTGAACACTGAAGCTTTCTTT
TRBJ1-1,NA,NA,TRBV18,CASSDRTVMNTEAFF,TGTGCCAGCTCAGACAGGACAGTAATGAACACTGAAGCTTTCTTT
TRBJ2-4,NA,TRBD2,TRBV27,CASSLSSGLENIQYF,TGTGCCAGCAGTTTATCGTCGGGACTAGAAAACATTCAGTACTTC
TRBJ2-7,few,TRBD1,TRBV5-1,CASHETPGTAYEQYF,TGCGCCAGCCACGAAACCCCCGGGACAGCCTACGAGCAGTACTTC
TRBJ1-4,NA,NA,TRBV5-1,CASSSSGGTNEKLFF,TGCGCCAGCAGCTCGTCAGGCGGGACTAATGAAAAACTGTTTTTT
TRBJ2-3,NA,TRBD2,TRBV7-9,CASSLGLAGVRGDTQYF,TGTGCCAGCAGCTTGGGACTAGCGGGAGTGAGAGGAGATACGCAGTATTTT
TRBJ2-5,NA,TRBD2,TRBV5-1,CASSSGLAGGPRETQYF,TGCGCCAGCAGCTCGGGACTAGCGGGAGGGCCCCGTGAGACCCAGTACTTC
TRBJ1-1,NA,NA,TRBV9,CASSPKSGTLTEAFF,TGTGCCAGCAGCCCCAAATCCGGGACACTCACTGAAGCTTTCTTT
TRBJ2-1,NA,NA,TRBV19,CASSTTFTTRDEQFF,TGTGCCAGTAGTACCACCTTCACTACTAGGGATGAGCAGTTCTTC
TRBJ1-5,NA,NA,TRBV6-1,CASSEGMRGQPQHF,TGTGCCAGCAGTGAAGGGATGCGGGGTCAGCCCCAGCATTTT
TRBJ2-3,NA,NA,TRBV7-8,CASLLRESTDTQYF,TGTGCCAGCCTACTCAGGGAAAGCACAGATACGCAGTATTTT
TRBJ1-4,few,NA,TRBV7-9,CASGSGVEEKLFF,TGTGCCAGCGGATCAGGGGTGGAGGAAAAACTGTTTTTT
TRBJ1-1,NA,NA,TRBV10-3,CAISGRANTEAFF,TGTGCCATCAGTGGCAGGGCGAACACTGAAGCTTTCTTT
TRBJ2-6,NA,TRBD2,TRBV5-4,CASSLAGLAGSGANVLTF,TGTGCCAGCAGCTTGGCGGGACTAGCGGGAAGTGGGGCCAACGTCCTGACTTTC
TRBJ2-5,NA,TRBD2,TRBV6-5,CASSTTGGVRTQYF,TGTGCCAGCAGTACCACGGGGGGGGTTCGGACCCAGTACTTC
TRBJ2-7,NA,TRBD1,TRBV2,CASSEQGAQLREQYF,TGTGCCAGCAGCGAACAGGGGGCGCAACTTAGGGAGCAGTACTTC
TRBJ1-1,few,NA,TRBV19,CASRDNIMNTEAFF,TGTGCCAGTAGAGACAATATCATGAACACTGAAGCTTTCTTT
TRBJ1-2,NA,TRBD1,TRBV7-2,CASSSQMTGISGYTF,TGTGCCAGCAGCTCGCAGATGACAGGGATTAGTGGCTACACCTTC
TRBJ2-7,NA,NA,TRBV21-1,CASSKAGRSLHF,TGTGCCAGCAGCAAAGCGGGGAGGAGCTTACACTTC
TRBJ2-3,NA,TRBD2,TRBV7-2,CASSLAGGGDTQYF,TGTGCCAGCAGCTTAGCCGGCGGGGGGGATACGCAGTATTTT
TRBJ1-4,NA,TRBD1,TRBV5-8,CASSFSGTGVEKLFF,TGTGCCAGCAGCTTTTCCGGGACAGGGGTCGAAAAACTGTTTTTT
TRBJ2-1,NA,NA,TRBV24-1,CATSDTRTGERNEQFF,TGTGCCACCAGTGATACTAGAACGGGAGAACGAAATGAGCAGTTCTTC
TRBJ2-3,NA,NA,TRBV4-2,CASSQGGQPTDTQYF,TGTGCCAGCAGCCAAGGCGGACAGCCCACAGATACGCAGTATTTT
TRBJ2-7,NA,NA,TRBV4-1,CASSQGRGRYEQYF,TGCGCCAGCAGCCAAGGTCGGGGGAGGTACGAGCAGTACTTC
TRBJ1-2,few,NA,TRBV5-1,CASSWTETGQSYGYTF,TGCGCCAGCAGCTGGACCGAGACCGGACAGTCCTATGGCTACACCTTC
TRBJ2-3,NA,NA,TRBV24-1,CATSPPARGEADTQYF,TGTGCCACCAGTCCGCCGGCCCGAGGTGAGGCAGATACGCAGTATTTT
TRBJ2-3,NA,TRBD2,TRBV24-1,CATSDLPAGGTDTQYF,TGTGCCACCAGTGATTTGCCGGCGGGGGGCACAGATACGCAGTATTTT
TRBJ1-2,NA,TRBD1,TRBV18,CASSSRQGLGGYTF,TGTGCCAGCTCATCAAGACAGGGGCTGGGCGGCTACACCTTC
TRBJ2-1,NA,NA,TRBV19,CASSIGGGPYNEQFF,TGTGCCAGTAGTATAGGTGGCGGGCCCTACAATGAGCAGTTCTTC
TRBJ2-1,NA,TRBD2,TRBV12-3/TRBV12-4,CASRTSGRNEQFF,TGTGCCAGCCGGACTAGCGGGAGAAATGAGCAGTTCTTC
TRBJ2-7,NA,TRBD1,TRBV30,CAWSVGTGRPYEQYF,TGTGCCTGGAGTGTAGGGACAGGGCGCCCCTACGAGCAGTACTTC
TRBJ1-2,once,NA,TRBV7-8,CASSLVSRDYGYTF,TGTGCCAGCAGCTTAGTTAGTCGGGACTATGGCTACACCTTC
TRBJ1-6,NA,NA,TRBV28,CASRIPSQGYSPLHF,TGTGCCAGCAGAATCCCCTCGCAGGGCTATTCACCCCTCCACTTT
TRBJ1-5,NA,NA,TRBV5-1,CASSLASGGNQPQHF,TGCGCCAGCAGCTTGGCGTCAGGGGGCAATCAGCCCCAGCATTTT
TRBJ1-5,NA,NA,TRBV7-2,CASSLRSQGSNQPQHF,TGTGCCAGCAGCTTAAGGTCACAGGGCAGCAATCAGCCCCAGCATTTT
TRBJ2-7,NA,NA,TRBV13,CASSFRQKPYEQYF,TGTGCCAGCAGCTTCAGGCAGAAGCCCTACGAGCAGTACTTC
TRBJ2-7,NA,TRBD1,TRBV12-3/TRBV12-4,CASRETGDYEQYF,TGTGCCAGCAGGGAGACAGGGGACTACGAGCAGTACTTC
TRBJ1-3,NA,NA,TRBV11-2,CASSQTGNTIYF,TGTGCCAGCAGCCAAACTGGAAACACCATATATTTT
TRBJ1-5,NA,NA,TRBV27,CASGQTYSNQPQHF,TGTGCCAGCGGACAGACATATAGCAATCAGCCCCAGCATTTT
TRBJ1-2,NA,TRBD1,TRBV3-1/TRBV3-2,CASSRTGAANYGYTF,TGTGCCAGCAGCCGGACAGGAGCAGCTAACTATGGCTACACCTTC